This T cell receptor (beta chain) is drawn from a study of blood T cell repertoires in COVID-19 (dated by TCRdb to 2018 to 2021). Background for the entire study: The collaborator samples originated in the United States, Italy and Spain and spanned the acute and convalescent phases of COVID-19. The material from the prospective study consisted of cDNA or gDNA derived from T cells, B-cell-depleted T cells, or PBMCs. Subjects who had been exposed to COVID-19, were actively infected with it, or had recovered from it provided the deeply sampled blood TCRbeta repertoires that made up the dataset. The repertoires were released in a freely available public database intended as a resource for research on the immune response to SARS-CoV-2. Samples came from the ongoing ImmuneRACE study (first 160 participants) plus 1,254 subjects from 6 global collaborators. A de-identified subject ID, COVID-19 status, age in years and sex were almost always included in the sample metadata. Where available, HLA class I and class II types were taken from metadata supplied by the sample provider and were not determined by assay-based typing. The paper's findings and limits, for the study overall: The amount of clinical and demographic metadata varied by source and participant and was provided uncurated.

A word on this clone: The clone's antigen remains unknown. Base qualities are not provided; no much larger clone lies one nucleotide away.

TCRbeta CDR3 regions were amplified from genomic DNA by means of the immunoSEQ Assay, a bias-controlled multiplex PCR. The study's processing was this. Nucleated cell counts per sample were estimated from amplification of reference gene primers within the assay. To quantify the absolute abundance of each unique TCRbeta CDR3 rearrangement, sequence reads were collapsed and filtered. For each sample, productive Simpson clonality was calculated as the square root of Simpson's diversity index over productive rearrangements. Sourced from immuneACCESS, this table was stored by TCRdb with only in-frame sequences that have V and J called. A share of the clones is absent; for the studies checked, an unresolved V gene accounts for under half, and the remainder has no known explanation. The V and J calls and clone size were taken over from that table, and D and trimming were inferred from the DNA. Here the sample has fewer than 300,000 clones; about 85% occur a single time. The biggest ten clones account for 0.87% of the sample.

At one collaborating source in Seattle, patients were enrolled during active infection and were followed longitudinally through the course of disease. Collaborating institutions collected whole blood in K2EDTA tubes following their own protocols. For TCRbeta analysis, collaborators shipped samples as frozen whole blood, isolated PBMCs, or DNA extracted from either of those sample types. The clonotype comes from a human donor with COVID-19, enrolled during active disease. The donor label of this sample is uncertain. The sequenced sample was peripheral blood.

The CDR3 region has the sequence CTTLSGGGTEAFF. DNA sequence: TGCACCACGTTGTCGGGGGGCGGCACTGAAGCTTTCTTT. The chain is made from TRBV29-1 and TRBJ1-1; TRBD1 is a possible D gene, resting on 6 matching bases. Looking up the germline V gene yields CDR1 SQVTM and CDR2 ANQGSEA. Counted from cysteine to phenylalanine, this CDR3 has 13 amino acids. Only the CDR3 part of the read is kept: 39 bases, read in frame from the first base.